This T cell receptor beta chain comes out of a study of blood T cell repertoires in COVID-19. Overall study: The United States, Italy and Spain were the sources of the acute and convalescent COVID-19 samples. The cDNA or gDNA used as material had been derived from T cells, B-cell-depleted T cells, or PBMCs.

Those enrolled in Seattle joined during active infection and were followed longitudinally afterward. The ends lost 3 bases at V and 3 bases at J; junction bases unmatched: 6. The CDR3 totals 16 residues. The V gene's germline CDR1 is MGHRA and CDR2 YSYEKL. This clone is a singleton in its sample. The data were produced by immunoSEQ multiplex PCR, yet TCRdb's version contains in-frame clones alone and is incomplete. The sample shows about 210,000 clones, around 84% of them seen only once. Specimen: peripheral blood. The chain is built from TRBV4-1 and TRBJ1-5; TRBD1 matches at 9 bases. This TCR derives from an elderly woman with COVID-19, enrolled during active disease. The CDR3 is CASSQDGTGPNQPQHF. As DNA, the CDR3 is TGCGCCAGCAGCCAGGATGGGACAGGGCCCAATCAGCCCCAGCATTTT.